This T cell receptor beta chain was identified during a study of cytomegalovirus exposure and HLA in healthy donors. Overall study: Among 150 million to 200 million T cells, an earlier analysis found around 100 million unique TCR beta sequences. General study points: Several of the most significant clusters appeared linked to common viral pathogens, based on a later analysis. Certain sequence variants were highly shared and formed a cluster, and this cluster was likely a sequencing artifact.

The V gene's germline CDR1 is SGHDN and CDR2 FVKESK. This CDR3 has 17 residues. Trimming took off 3 bases at V and 0 bases at J, with 17 bases between the two ends. PCR employed 60 Vbeta and 13 Jbeta primers. Here immunoSEQ multiplex PCR was the method, and the copy in TCRdb shows in-frame clones only, minus some. This table has 150,000 to 200,000 clones, under 75% appearing once. Worth noting for this clone: The antigen remains undetermined.

The source of this sequence is a man aged 35 to 55 in good health and CMV-seropositive. The chain uses TRBV14 and TRBJ1-1, with D tentatively TRBD1 (6 bases). The sequencing input was PBMCs. The CDR3 is CASSQAHGGHMNTEAFF. Written as DNA, the CDR3 is TGTGCCAGCAGCCAGGCCCATGGGGGACATATGAACACTGAAGCTTTCTTT.